This passage covers 20 T cell receptor beta chains from one sample sequenced in a study of T cells after yellow fever vaccination. MiXCR, applied by TCRdb to the 5' RACE reads, yields one record per CDR3 protein. The table includes approximately 250,000 distinct CDR3 sequences, 6.5% to 7.5% detected once. Specimen: CD4+ T cells sorted from PBMCs, collected on the day of the yellow fever booster vaccination. These receptors were collected from a man younger than 45 who received the YFV17D yellow fever vaccine.

This clonotype was seen ten or more times. The V and J genes are TRBV20-1 and TRBJ2-1, with TRBD2 as a possible D gene (5 bases). This CDR3 spans 14 amino acids. In germline, CDR1 is DFQATT, CDR2 SNEGSKA (reference sequence). V lost 6 bases and J 0 bases, leaving 12 bases between the germline ends. DNA of the CDR3: TGCAGTGCCACGGACTCCAGCTCCTACAATGAGCAGTTCTTC. It translates to CSATDSSSYNEQFF.

In its sample, this clonotype was seen a few times. This rearrangement joins TRBV27 to TRBJ1-1, with TRBD1 identical over 10 bases. V was pared by 8 bases and J by 7 bases, with 10 bases of the junction left unmatched. The CDR3 is 14 amino acids. Germline V gives CDR1 MNHEY, CDR2 SMNVEV (reference sequence). Here the CDR3 reads CASRPGQGWGEAFF. Written as DNA, the CDR3 is TGTGCCAGCCGCCCGGGACAGGGGTGGGGTGAAGCTTTCTTT.

This clonotype was counted at least ten times. J is TRBJ2-2 and V is TRBV20-1; unclear D gene. The CDR3 runs to 12 residues. Trimming stripped 3 bases from V and 3 bases from J, with 5 bases between. The V gene's germline CDR1 is DFQATT and CDR2 SNEGSKA (reference sequence). The CDR3 reads CSASGDTGELFF. In DNA, the CDR3 is TGCAGTGCTAGCGGAGACACCGGGGAGCTGTTTTTT.

This chain uses TRBV5-6 with TRBJ1-5, with a weak D call TRBD1 (6 bases). Trimming took 2 bases from V and 3 from J, leaving 9 bases between them. This CDR3 comprises 14 residues. Looked up from germline, CDR1 is SGHDT and CDR2 is YYEEEE. The CDR3 nucleotides are TGTGCCAGCAGCTTAGGACAGCTCAATCAGCCCCAGCATTTT. It is translated as CASSLGQLNQPQHF.

Ten or more counts support this clonotype. This chain connects TRBV3-1 to TRBJ1-2, with D perhaps TRBD1 (5 bases). Germline values: CDR1 LGHDT, CDR2 YNNKEL (reference sequence). Deletions cut 8 bases from V and 8 bases from J, with 18 bases between. CDR3 length: 13 amino acids. The CDR3 coding sequence is TGTGCCAGCTCACCGCTGAAGGGGCAGGGCTACACCTTC. It specifies CASSPLKGQGYTF.

Ten or more counts support this clonotype. V and J are TRBV7-2 and TRBJ2-2; D gene unclear. This CDR3 region has 13 residues. CDR1 and CDR2 (germline): SGHTA, FQGNSA. Between the trimmed V and J ends, which lost 1 base and 4 bases, there was a span of 4 bases. The CDR3 here is CASSLVATGELFF. In DNA form, the CDR3 reads TGTGCCAGCAGCTTAGTAGCCACCGGGGAGCTGTTTTTT.

This clonotype was observed at least ten times. The chain joins TRBV12-3 or TRBV12-4 to TRBJ2-7; D remains unclear. V lost 7 bases to trimming and J lost 4 bases, with 11 bases between them. This CDR3 region has 12 residues. The CDR3 DNA reads TGTGCCAGCAAAGGCATAACTTACGAGCAGTACTTC. It encodes CASKGITYEQYF.

This clonotype was counted at least ten times. This rearrangement joins TRBV12-3 or TRBV12-4 to TRBJ1-2; D perhaps matches TRBD1 (6 bases). This CDR3 comprises 15 residues. The germline V and J ends were trimmed by 3 bases and 5 bases, with 16 bases remaining between them. CDR3 sequence (DNA): TGTGCCAGCAGTTTGTCAGGGGCGGTTGGTTATGGCTACACCTTC. This codes for CASSLSGAVGYGYTF.

This chain joins TRBV3-1 and TRBJ2-7; 10 bases match TRBD1. The CDR3 has 14 residues. The J segment lost 5 bases and the V segment lost 4 bases, leaving 5 bases of the junction unmatched. Germline CDR1 reads LGHDT; CDR2 reads YNNKEL (reference sequence). CDR3 bases: TGTGCCAGCAGCCTCGACAGGGGGCGGCACGAGCAGTACTTC. Its translation: CASSLDRGRHEQYF.

This clonotype appeared many times. For the CDR3, the DNA is TGTGCCAGCAGACTAGCGACCCGCACAGATACGCAGTATTTT. Translating it yields CASRLATRTDTQYF. The genes are TRBV6-1 and TRBJ2-3; 7 nucleotides line up with TRBD2. V lost 6 bases to trimming and J lost 1 base; unmatched junction nucleotides: 4. The CDR3 spans 14 residues. Germline CDR1 is MNHNS and CDR2 is SASEGT.

The sample holds a few counts of this clonotype. The V gene is TRBV28, the J gene TRBJ2-7, with 7 bases fitting TRBD1. CDR1 MDHEN and CDR2 SYDVKM come from the germline V gene. There are 13 residues in the CDR3. The V and J ends lost 7 bases and 2 bases, in that order; junction bases with no gene match: 5. CDR3 coding DNA: TGTGCCAGCATCAGGGGGAACACCTACGAGCAGTACTTC. It yields the protein CASIRGNTYEQYF.

This clonotype was recorded at least ten times. This rearrangement joins TRBV7-8 to TRBJ1-2; D remains unclear. This CDR3 has 14 amino acids. Trimming pared 4 bases from V and 4 bases from J, leaving 13 bases between. The germline CDR1 and CDR2 sequences are SGHVS and FQNEAQ. CDR3 protein: CASSSQPGGYGYTF. CDR3 in DNA: TGTGCCAGCAGCTCCCAGCCGGGCGGCTATGGCTACACCTTC.

The chain has TRBV12-5 and TRBJ1-5; no reliable D call. CDR1 and CDR2 (germline): LGHNT, FRNRAP. The CDR3 covers 18 residues. V dropped 0 bases and J dropped 4 bases, with 19 bases sitting between them. CDR3 sequence (DNA): TGTGCTAGTGGTTTGGTACTCTTTCGTCCGGATGGGAATCAGCCCCAGCATTTT. This translates into CASGLVLFRPDGNQPQHF.

This clonotype has a count of ten or more. V is TRBV5-1 and J is TRBJ2-7; 7 nucleotides agree with TRBD1. Germline V lookup: CDR1 SGHRS, CDR2 YFSETQ. This CDR3 comprises 15 residues. V dropped 3 bases and J dropped 3; count of bases not matched to a gene: 9. The CDR3 here is CASSSPGQKVYEQYF. The CDR3 DNA is TGCGCCAGCAGCTCGCCGGGACAGAAAGTCTACGAGCAGTACTTC.

Ten or more counts support this clonotype. This chain links TRBV20-1 with TRBJ2-7; 10 bases line up with TRBD2. Germline V lookup: CDR1 DFQATT, CDR2 SNEGSKA (reference sequence). CDR3 length: 14 residues. Here the CDR3 DNA reads TGCAGCCTAGAAAAAGCGGGAGGGTCCGGCGAGCAGTACTTC. Its protein product is CSLEKAGGSGEQYF.

This clonotype was recorded a few times. The chain is built from TRBV5-1 and TRBJ2-3; maybe TRBD2 (6 bases). The V and J ends lost 7 bases and 3 bases respectively, with 27 bases between them. Germline values: CDR1 SGHRS, CDR2 YFSETQ. The CDR3 is made up of 18 amino acids. CDR3 sequence: CASSGPDKPRDFTDTQYF. The DNA for the CDR3 is TGCGCCAGCTCAGGGCCCGATAAGCCCCGGGACTTTACAGATACGCAGTATTTT.

This clonotype was seen many times. The J gene is TRBJ1-5, the V gene TRBV27; 7 bases match TRBD1. V lost 8 bases to trimming and J lost 9 bases; unmatched junction nucleotides: 10. CDR3 length: 13 amino acids. Germline CDR1 reads MNHEY; CDR2 reads SMNVEV (reference sequence). The CDR3 is CASGTEAIRPQHF. CDR3 nucleotide sequence: TGTGCCAGCGGGACAGAGGCGATTCGGCCCCAGCATTTT.

In this sample, this clonotype turned up many times. The rearrangement links TRBV7-2 to TRBJ1-1, with D hard to call. The CDR3 is made up of 13 amino acids. The V end was cut by 3 bases, the J end by 2 bases, with 7 bases between. Looked up from germline, CDR1 is SGHTA and CDR2 is FQGNSA. The CDR3 DNA reads as TGTGCCAGCAGCTTTGGCAGAAACACTGAAGCTTTCTTT. Translating it yields CASSFGRNTEAFF. Based on the CDR3 plus reference TRBV7-2 and TRBJ1-1, the full variable domain is GAGVSQSPSNKVTEKGKDVELRCDPISGHTALYWYRQSLGQGLEFLIYFQGNSAPDKSGLPSDRFSAERTGGSVSTLTIQRTQQEDSAVYLCASSFGRNTEAFFGQGTRLTVV.

This clonotype was detected a few times. J is TRBJ2-1 and V is TRBV15; D might be TRBD2 (5 bases). This CDR3 region has 13 residues. Trimming stripped 0 bases from V and 9 bases from J, with 9 bases between. Germline V gene sequence: CDR1 LNHNV, CDR2 YYDKDF (reference sequence). As DNA, the CDR3 is TGTGCCACCAGCAGAGATCTGGCGGGTGAGCAGTTCTTC. This translates into CATSRDLAGEQFF.

The V call is TRBV12-3 or TRBV12-4, the J call TRBJ2-1; 10 positions agree with TRBD2. This CDR3 spans 15 amino acids. J gave up 7 bases and V 2 bases, and 5 bases lay outside the gene matches. CDR3 amino acids: CASSLPAGGWNEQFF. In DNA form, the CDR3 reads TGTGCCAGCAGTTTACCAGCGGGAGGGTGGAATGAGCAGTTCTTC.